This T cell receptor beta chain was retrieved from a study of cytomegalovirus exposure and HLA in healthy donors. Concerning this clone itself: Its target is not known.

CDR1 is SGDLS, CDR2 YYNGEE, per germline. The ends lost 2 bases at V and 2 bases at J; junction bases unmatched: 5. This CDR3 spans 15 amino acids. Study results and limitations: Common viral pathogens seemed to be connected with several of the most significant clusters, according to a later analysis. It was 150 to 200 TCR beta chains that were listed as cytomegalovirus-associated.

Amplification used 60 Vbeta primers and 13 Jbeta primers. This table comes from immunoSEQ multiplex PCR, and its TCRdb copy is limited to in-frame clones, with some not included. The sample comprises 100,000 or so clones, 60% to 85% of which are singletons, and roughly 8.6% rests with the top ten. The chain employs TRBV9 and TRBJ2-3, with 7 bases that match TRBD2. The sequence derives from a middle-aged woman in good health and CMV-seropositive. The source material was PBMCs. CDR3 in amino acids: CASSVRAGPTDTQYF. As DNA, the CDR3 is TGTGCCAGCAGCGTTCGAGCGGGGCCCACAGATACGCAGTATTTT.